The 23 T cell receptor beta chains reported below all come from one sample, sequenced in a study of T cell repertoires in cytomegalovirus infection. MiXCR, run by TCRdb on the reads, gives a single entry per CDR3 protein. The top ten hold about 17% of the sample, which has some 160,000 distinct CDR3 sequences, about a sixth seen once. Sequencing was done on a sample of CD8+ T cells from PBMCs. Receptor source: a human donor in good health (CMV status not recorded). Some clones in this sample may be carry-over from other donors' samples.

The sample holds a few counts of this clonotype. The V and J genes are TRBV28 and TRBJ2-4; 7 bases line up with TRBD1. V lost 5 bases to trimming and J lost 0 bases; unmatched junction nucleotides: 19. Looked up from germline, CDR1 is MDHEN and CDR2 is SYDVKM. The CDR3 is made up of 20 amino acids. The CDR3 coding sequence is TGTGCCAGCAGTCGAAGGTCCAGTAAAGACAGGGCACTAGCCAAAAACATTCAGTACTTC. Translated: CASSRRSSKDRALAKNIQYF.

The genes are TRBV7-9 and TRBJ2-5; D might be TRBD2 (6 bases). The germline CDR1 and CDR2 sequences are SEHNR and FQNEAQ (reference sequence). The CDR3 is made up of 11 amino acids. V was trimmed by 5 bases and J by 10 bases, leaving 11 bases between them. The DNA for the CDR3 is TGTGCCAGCAGCCTAGGAGGGAACCAGTACTTC. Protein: CASSLGGNQYF.

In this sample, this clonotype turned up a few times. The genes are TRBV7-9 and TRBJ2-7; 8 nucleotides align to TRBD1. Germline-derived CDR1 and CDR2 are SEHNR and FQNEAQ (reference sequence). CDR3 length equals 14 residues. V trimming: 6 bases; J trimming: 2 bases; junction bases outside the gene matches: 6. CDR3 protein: CASSPQGDPYEQYF. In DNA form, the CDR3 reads TGTGCCAGCAGTCCACAGGGGGACCCCTACGAGCAGTACTTC.

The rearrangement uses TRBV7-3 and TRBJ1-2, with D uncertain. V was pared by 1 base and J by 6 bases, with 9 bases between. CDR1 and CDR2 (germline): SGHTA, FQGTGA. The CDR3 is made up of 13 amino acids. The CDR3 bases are TGTGCCAGCAGCTTAAACGCCAATGATGGCTACACCTTC. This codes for CASSLNANDGYTF.

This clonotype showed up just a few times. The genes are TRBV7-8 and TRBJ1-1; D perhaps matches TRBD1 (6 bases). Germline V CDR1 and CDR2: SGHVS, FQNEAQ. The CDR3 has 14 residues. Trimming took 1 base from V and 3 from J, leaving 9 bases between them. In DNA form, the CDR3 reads TGTGCCAGCAGCTTAGAGGGGGGGGACACTGAAGCTTTCTTT. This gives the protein CASSLEGGDTEAFF.

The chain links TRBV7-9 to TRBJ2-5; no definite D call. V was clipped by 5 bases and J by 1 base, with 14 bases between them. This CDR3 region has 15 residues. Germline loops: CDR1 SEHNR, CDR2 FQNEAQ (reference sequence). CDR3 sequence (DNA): TGTGCCAGCAGCCACCTACAAGGGCCCCAAGAGACCCAGTACTTC. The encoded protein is CASSHLQGPQETQYF.

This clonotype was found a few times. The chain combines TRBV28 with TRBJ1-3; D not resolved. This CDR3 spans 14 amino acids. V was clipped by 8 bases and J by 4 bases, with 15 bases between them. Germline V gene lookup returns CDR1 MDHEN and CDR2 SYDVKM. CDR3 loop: CASGRRSTGNTIYF. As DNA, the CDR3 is TGTGCCAGCGGGCGGAGAAGTACGGGAAACACCATATATTTT.

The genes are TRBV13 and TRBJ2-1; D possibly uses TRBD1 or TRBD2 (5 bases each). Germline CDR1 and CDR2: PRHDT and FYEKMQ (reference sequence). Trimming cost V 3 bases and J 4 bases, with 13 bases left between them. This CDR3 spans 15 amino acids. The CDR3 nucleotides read TGTGCCAGCAGCTTTCTGGGACGAACATACAATGAGCAGTTCTTC. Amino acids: CASSFLGRTYNEQFF.

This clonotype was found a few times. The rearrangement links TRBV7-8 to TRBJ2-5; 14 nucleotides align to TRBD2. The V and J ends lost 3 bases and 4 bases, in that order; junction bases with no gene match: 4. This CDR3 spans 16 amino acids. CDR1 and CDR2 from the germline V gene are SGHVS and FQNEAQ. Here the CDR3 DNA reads TGTGCCAGCAGCTTCCCGACTAGCGGGGGGGGAGAGACCCAGTACTTC. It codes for CASSFPTSGGGETQYF.

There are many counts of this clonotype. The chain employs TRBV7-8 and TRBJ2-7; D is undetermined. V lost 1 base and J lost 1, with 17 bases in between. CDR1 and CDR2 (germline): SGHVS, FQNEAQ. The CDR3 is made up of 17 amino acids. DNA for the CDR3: TGTGCCAGCAGCTTAGAGGGCTCGTCGGCCGCTTCCTACGAGCAGTACTTC. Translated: CASSLEGSSAASYEQYF. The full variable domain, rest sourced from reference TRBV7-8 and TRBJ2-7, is GAGVSQSPRYKVAKRGQDVALRCDPISGHVSLFWYQQALGQGPEFLTYFQNEAQLDKSGLPSDRFFAERPEGSVSTLKIQRTQQEDSAVYLCASSLEGSSAASYEQYFGPGTRLTVT.

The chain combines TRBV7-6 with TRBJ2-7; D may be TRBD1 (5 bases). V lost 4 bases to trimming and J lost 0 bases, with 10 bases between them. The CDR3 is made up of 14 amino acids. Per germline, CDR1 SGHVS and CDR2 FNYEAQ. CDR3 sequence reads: CASSSRQSSYEQYF. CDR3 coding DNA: TGTGCCAGCAGCTCCCGACAGAGCTCCTACGAGCAGTACTTC. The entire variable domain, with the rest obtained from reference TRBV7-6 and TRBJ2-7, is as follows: GAGVSQSPRYKVTKRGQDVALRCDPISGHVSLYWYRQALGQGPEFLTYFNYEAQQDKSGLPNDRFSAERPEGSISTLTIQRTEQRDSAMYRCASSSRQSSYEQYFGPGTRLTVT.

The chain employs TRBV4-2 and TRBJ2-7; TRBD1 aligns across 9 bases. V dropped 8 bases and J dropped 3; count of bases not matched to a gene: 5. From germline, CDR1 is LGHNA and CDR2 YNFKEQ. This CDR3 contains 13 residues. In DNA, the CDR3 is TGTGCCAGCCGAGGGACAGGGAACTACGAGCAGTACTTC. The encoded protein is CASRGTGNYEQYF.

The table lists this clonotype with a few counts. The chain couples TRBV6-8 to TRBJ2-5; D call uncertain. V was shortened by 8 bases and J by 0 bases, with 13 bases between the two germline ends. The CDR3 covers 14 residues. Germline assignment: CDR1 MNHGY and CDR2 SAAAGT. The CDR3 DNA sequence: TGTGCCAGCTCTTTTACCCTGTACCAAGAGACCCAGTACTTC. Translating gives CASSFTLYQETQYF.

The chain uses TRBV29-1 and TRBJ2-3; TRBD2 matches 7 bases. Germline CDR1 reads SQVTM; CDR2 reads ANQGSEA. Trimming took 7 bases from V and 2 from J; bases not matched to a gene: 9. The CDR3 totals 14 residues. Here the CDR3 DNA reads TGCAGCGGGGAGGGCGATAAAACCACAGATACGCAGTATTTT. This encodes CSGEGDKTTDTQYF.

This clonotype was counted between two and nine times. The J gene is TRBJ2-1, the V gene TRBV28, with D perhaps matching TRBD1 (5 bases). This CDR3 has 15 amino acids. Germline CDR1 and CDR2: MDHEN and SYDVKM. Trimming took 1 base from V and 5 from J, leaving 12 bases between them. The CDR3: CASSLSTTVNNEQFF. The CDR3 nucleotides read TGTGCCAGCAGTTTATCGACGACAGTAAACAATGAGCAGTTCTTC.

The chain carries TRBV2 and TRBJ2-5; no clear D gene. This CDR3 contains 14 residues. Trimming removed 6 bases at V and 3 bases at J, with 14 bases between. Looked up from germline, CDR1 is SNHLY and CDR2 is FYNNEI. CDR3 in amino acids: CASSELAVKETQYF. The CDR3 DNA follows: TGTGCCAGCAGCGAGCTCGCAGTCAAAGAGACCCAGTACTTC. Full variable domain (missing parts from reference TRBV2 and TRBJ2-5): EPEVTQTPSHQVTQMGQEVILRCVPISNHLYFYWYRQILGQKVEFLVSFYNNEISEKSEIFDDQFSVERPDGSNFTLKIRSTKLEDSAMYFCASSELAVKETQYFGPGTRLLVL.

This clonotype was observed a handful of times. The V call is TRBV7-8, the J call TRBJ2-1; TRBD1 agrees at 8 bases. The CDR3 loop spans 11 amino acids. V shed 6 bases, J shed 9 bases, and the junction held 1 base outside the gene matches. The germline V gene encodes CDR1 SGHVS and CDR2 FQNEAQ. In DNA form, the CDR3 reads TGTGCCAGCAGTACAGGGGGTGAGCAGTTCTTC. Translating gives CASSTGGEQFF.

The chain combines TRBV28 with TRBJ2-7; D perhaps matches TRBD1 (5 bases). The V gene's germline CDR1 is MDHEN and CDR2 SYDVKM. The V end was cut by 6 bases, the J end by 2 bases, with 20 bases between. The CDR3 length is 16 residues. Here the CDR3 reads CASRPDSHALTYEQYF. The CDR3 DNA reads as TGTGCCAGCAGACCCGACAGTCATGCCCTAACCTACGAGCAGTACTTC.

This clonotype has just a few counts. CDR3 sequence (DNA): TGTGCCAGCAGTTACCGACCTTTCTACGAGCAGTACTTC. It is translated as CASSYRPFYEQYF. The V and J genes are TRBV6-2 or TRBV6-3 and TRBJ2-7; D is uncertain. CDR3 size: 13 residues. Germline values: CDR1 MNHEY, CDR2 SVGEGT. The V end was cut by 2 bases, the J end by 3 bases, with 8 bases between.

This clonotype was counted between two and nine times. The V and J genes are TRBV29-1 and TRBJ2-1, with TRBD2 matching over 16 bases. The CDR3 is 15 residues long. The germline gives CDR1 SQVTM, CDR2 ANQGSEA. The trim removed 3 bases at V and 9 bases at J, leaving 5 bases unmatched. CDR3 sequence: CSVEGLAGGPGEQFF. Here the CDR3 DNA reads TGCAGCGTTGAGGGACTAGCGGGAGGGCCCGGTGAGCAGTTCTTC.

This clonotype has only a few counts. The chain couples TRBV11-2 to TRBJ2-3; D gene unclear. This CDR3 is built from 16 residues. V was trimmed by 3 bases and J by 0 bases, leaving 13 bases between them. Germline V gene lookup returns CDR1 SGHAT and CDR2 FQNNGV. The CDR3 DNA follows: TGTGCCAGCAGCTTCGACGAGAGGTCTAGCACAGATACGCAGTATTTT. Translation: CASSFDERSSTDTQYF. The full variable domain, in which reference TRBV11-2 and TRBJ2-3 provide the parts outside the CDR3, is EAGVAQSPRYKIIEKRQSVAFWCNPISGHATLYWYQQILGQGPKLLIQFQNNGVVDDSQLPKDRFSAERLKGVDSTLKIQPAKLEDSAVYLCASSFDERSSTDTQYFGPGTRLTVL.

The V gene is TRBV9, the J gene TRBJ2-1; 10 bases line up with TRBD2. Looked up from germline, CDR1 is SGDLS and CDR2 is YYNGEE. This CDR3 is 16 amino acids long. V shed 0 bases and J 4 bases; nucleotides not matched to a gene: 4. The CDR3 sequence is CASSVEGLAAYNEQFF. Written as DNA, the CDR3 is TGTGCCAGCAGCGTAGAAGGACTAGCGGCATACAATGAGCAGTTCTTC.

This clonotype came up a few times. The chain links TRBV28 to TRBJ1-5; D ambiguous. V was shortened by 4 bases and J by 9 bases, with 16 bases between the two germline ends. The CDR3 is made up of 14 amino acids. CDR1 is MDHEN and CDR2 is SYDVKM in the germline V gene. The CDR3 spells CASSSVYLPVPQHF. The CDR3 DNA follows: TGTGCCAGCAGTTCCGTGTACTTACCCGTGCCCCAGCATTTT.